The 28 T cell receptor beta chains below all came from one sample that was sequenced in a study of T cell responses to AZD1222 COVID-19 vaccine. Here immunoSEQ multiplex PCR was the method, and the copy in TCRdb shows in-frame clones only, minus some. Here the sample spans about 170,000 clones, around 94% being singletons. Sequenced here: peripheral blood, sampled on day 0 of AZD1222 vaccination. These receptors were obtained from an adult in good health.

The chain combines TRBV7-9 with TRBJ2-6; D not certain. Trimming left V 0 bases short and J 0 bases short, with 9 bases between. CDR1 is SEHNR, CDR2 FQNEAQ, per germline (reference sequence). The CDR3 has 17 amino acids. The CDR3: CASSLAETYSGANVLTF. As DNA, the CDR3 is TGTGCCAGCAGCTTAGCGGAAACTTACTCTGGGGCCAACGTCCTGACTTTC. Full variable domain (rest looked up from reference TRBV7-9 and TRBJ2-6): DTGVSQNPRHKITKRGQNVTFRCDPISEHNRLYWYRQTLGQGPEFLTYFQNEAQLEKSRLLSDRFSAERPKGSFSTLEIQRTEQGDSAMYLCASSLAETYSGANVLTFGAGSRLTVL.

This chain joins TRBV5-1 and TRBJ2-3; D is possibly TRBD1 (6 bases). CDR3 length equals 15 residues. V dropped 4 bases and J dropped 4 bases, with 16 bases sitting between them. Germline CDR1 is SGHRS and CDR2 is YFSETQ. CDR3 DNA: TGCGCCAGCAGCCAGGCCTGGGGGCAGGCAGATACGCAGTATTTT. The encoded protein is CASSQAWGQADTQYF.

CDR3 sequence: CASSWGSQYEQYF. For the CDR3, the DNA is TGTGCCAGCAGCTGGGGTTCGCAGTACGAGCAGTACTTC. The V gene is TRBV5-4, the J gene TRBJ2-7; no definite D call. Deletions cut 3 bases from V and 4 bases from J, with 11 bases between. The CDR3 extends over 13 amino acids. The germline V gene has CDR1 SGHNT and CDR2 YYREEE (reference sequence).

The chain employs TRBV12-5 and TRBJ1-1; 8 bases map to TRBD1. The V segment lost 0 bases and the J segment 0 bases; nucleotides outside the gene matches: 9. The CDR3 covers 18 residues. The germline gives CDR1 LGHNT, CDR2 FRNRAP. CDR3 in DNA: TGTGCTAGTGGTTTGGTATTAGGACAGGGCTTCATGAACACTGAAGCTTTCTTT. Protein: CASGLVLGQGFMNTEAFF.

The chain carries TRBV18 and TRBJ1-1; possibly TRBD1 for D (5 bases). Germline values: CDR1 KGHSH, CDR2 LQKENI. Trimming took off 6 bases at V and 0 bases at J, with 17 bases between the two ends. This CDR3 comprises 16 residues. CDR3 residues: CASSLRRDGVNTEAFF. As DNA, the CDR3 is TGTGCCAGCTCTCTCAGGAGGGACGGGGTGAACACTGAAGCTTTCTTT.

V and J are TRBV10-3 and TRBJ2-3, with a tentative D call TRBD2 (6 bases). The V gene's germline CDR1 is ENHRY and CDR2 SYGVKD. Trimming stripped 7 bases from V and 1 base from J, with 15 bases between. This CDR3 is built from 15 residues. The CDR3 spells CAINTEAGRTDTQYF. CDR3 nucleotide sequence: TGTGCCATCAACACTGAGGCGGGACGCACAGATACGCAGTATTTT.

The chain employs TRBV11-3 and TRBJ2-3; 7 bases match TRBD2. CDR1 and CDR2 (germline): SGHNT, YENEEA. The CDR3 covers 15 residues. Trimming at V came to 1 base and at J to 5 bases, leaving 6 bases not matched to a gene. CDR3 region: CASSLGAGPGDTQYF. In nucleotides, the CDR3 is TGTGCCAGCAGCTTAGGAGCGGGACCCGGAGATACGCAGTATTTT.

The chain has TRBV9 and TRBJ2-2; possible D gene TRBD1, 5 bases. V lost 3 bases, J lost 3 bases, and 9 bases lay in between. Germline values: CDR1 SGDLS, CDR2 YYNGEE. The CDR3 spans 14 residues. CDR3 sequence: CASSATGYTGELFF. CDR3 coding DNA: TGTGCCAGCAGCGCAACAGGCTACACCGGGGAGCTGTTTTTT.

The chain carries TRBV10-1 and TRBJ1-1; 8 bases are a match to TRBD1. Germline lookup yields CDR1 WNHNN and CDR2 SYGVQD (reference sequence). This CDR3 is built from 15 residues. The J segment lost 5 bases and the V segment lost 2 bases, leaving 7 bases of the junction unmatched. The CDR3 region is CASSEASGGRTEAFF. The CDR3 DNA follows: TGCGCCAGCAGTGAGGCCTCAGGGGGCAGGACTGAAGCTTTCTTT.

In this sample, this clone turned up a few times. V gene TRBV12-3 or TRBV12-4 combines with J gene TRBJ1-5; D is possibly TRBD1 (6 bases). The V end was cut by 3 bases, the J end by 10 bases, with 13 bases between. The CDR3 is 13 amino acids. The CDR3 is CASSFSRGYPQHF. The DNA of the CDR3 is TGTGCCAGCAGTTTCAGCAGGGGATATCCCCAGCATTTT.

The chain is built from TRBV4-2 and TRBJ2-2; 11 bases are shared with TRBD2. CDR1 is LGHNA and CDR2 is YNFKEQ in the germline V gene. The CDR3 contains 20 residues. J gave up 4 bases and V 0 bases, and 13 bases lay outside the gene matches. CDR3 loop: CASSQDPPEIAGGPTGELFF. The CDR3 DNA reads as TGTGCCAGCAGCCAAGATCCCCCTGAGATAGCGGGAGGGCCCACCGGGGAGCTGTTTTTT.

The chain recombines TRBV10-1 with TRBJ1-1; tentatively, D is TRBD1 (6 bases). V lost 5 bases and J lost 3, with 10 bases in between. The CDR3 sequence is 13 residues long. Germline V gene data show CDR1 as WNHNN and CDR2 as SYGVQD (reference sequence). The CDR3 bases are TGCGCCAGCAGTTCGACAGGAGACACTGAAGCTTTCTTT. Translating it yields CASSSTGDTEAFF.

V and J are TRBV11-2 and TRBJ1-1; D call uncertain. The germline CDR1 and CDR2 sequences are SGHAT and FQNNGV. The CDR3 sequence is 14 residues long. Trimming removed 1 base from V and 6 bases from J, with 12 bases in between. In DNA, the CDR3 is TGTGCCAGCAGCTTAGCATGGGCCTCGGCTGAAGCTTTCTTT. This gives the protein CASSLAWASAEAFF. The full variable domain, completed using reference TRBV11-2 and TRBJ1-1, is EAGVAQSPRYKIIEKRQSVAFWCNPISGHATLYWYQQILGQGPKLLIQFQNNGVVDDSQLPKDRFSAERLKGVDSTLKIQPAKLEDSAVYLCASSLAWASAEAFFGQGTRLTVV.

The V gene is TRBV29-1, the J gene TRBJ2-1; 11 bases map to TRBD2. V shed 6 bases, J shed 0 bases, and the junction held 4 bases outside the gene matches. CDR3 length: 15 amino acids. Germline assignment: CDR1 SQVTM and CDR2 ANQGSEA. CDR3 loop: CSVTSGGSSYNEQFF. The CDR3 DNA is TGCAGCGTAACTAGCGGGGGAAGCTCCTACAATGAGCAGTTCTTC.

The chain couples TRBV7-8 to TRBJ1-1; D not certain. CDR3 length equals 13 residues. Germline V gene data show CDR1 as SGHVS and CDR2 as FQNEAQ. V was pared by 1 base and J by 5 bases, with 8 bases between. This CDR3 reads CASSLEVRTEAFF. In nucleotides, the CDR3 is TGTGCCAGCAGCTTAGAGGTGCGAACTGAAGCTTTCTTT.

The chain carries TRBV9 and TRBJ1-6; D unclear. CDR1 and CDR2 (germline): SGDLS, YYNGEE. This CDR3 contains 14 residues. Trimming shortened V by 3 bases and J by 10 bases, and 14 bases separated the two germline ends. The CDR3, as DNA: TGTGCCAGCAGCGCAGCGGCAGGCCTCTCACCCCTCCACTTT. Encoded protein: CASSAAAGLSPLHF.

The rearrangement uses TRBV6-2 or TRBV6-3 and TRBJ2-1; a possible D gene is TRBD2 (6 bases). Germline V gene data show CDR1 as MNHEY and CDR2 as SVGEGT. The CDR3 runs to 17 residues. Deletions cut 3 bases from V and 0 bases from J, with 15 bases between. CDR3: CASSYPFAGSSYNEQFF. DNA of the CDR3: TGTGCCAGCAGTTATCCCTTCGCGGGGAGCTCCTACAATGAGCAGTTCTTC.

The chain recombines TRBV28 with TRBJ2-3; 11 bases map to TRBD2. V gave up 5 bases and J gave up 2 bases; unmatched junction bases: 3. The CDR3 is 15 residues long. Germline V gives CDR1 MDHEN, CDR2 SYDVKM. CDR3 sequence: CASSPTSGATDTQYF. The DNA for the CDR3 is TGTGCCAGCAGTCCGACTAGCGGGGCCACAGATACGCAGTATTTT.

This clone is a singleton in its sample. J is TRBJ2-1 and V is TRBV4-2, with 13 positions matching TRBD2. Germline V lookup: CDR1 LGHNA, CDR2 YNFKEQ. The CDR3 covers 15 residues. V shed 6 bases, J shed 6 bases, and the junction held 5 bases outside the gene matches. In DNA form, the CDR3 reads TGTGCCAGCAGACCAACTAGCGGGAGGGCCAATGAGCAGTTCTTC. It codes for CASRPTSGRANEQFF.

The CDR3 nucleotides are TGCGCCAGCAGCCAAGTCGGTGAGCAGTTCTTC. Protein product: CASSQVGEQFF. The V and J genes are TRBV4-1 and TRBJ2-1; D ambiguous. V was trimmed by 1 base and J by 9 bases, leaving 4 bases between them. Germline lookup yields CDR1 MGHRA and CDR2 YSYEKL. CDR3 length: 11 amino acids.

J is TRBJ1-2 and V is TRBV30; 8 bases are shared with TRBD1. V lost 5 bases and J lost 8; bases outside the gene matches: 7. In germline, CDR1 is GTSNPN, CDR2 SVGIG (reference sequence). The CDR3 is made up of 12 amino acids. DNA for the CDR3: TGTGCCTGGGAGGGGTCAGGGGGCGGCTACACCTTC. It specifies CAWEGSGGGYTF.

CDR3 sequence reads: CASSLDFGGLLTTNEKLFF. CDR3 coding DNA: TGTGCCAGCAGCTTAGATTTTGGGGGACTCCTTACAACTAATGAAAAACTGTTTTTT. The rearrangement links TRBV7-2 to TRBJ1-4; tentative D call: TRBD1 (5 bases). The V and J ends lost 1 base and 0 bases respectively, with 18 bases between them. The CDR3 has 19 residues. Germline CDR1 and CDR2: SGHTA and FQGNSA.

The rearrangement uses TRBV27 and TRBJ2-7, with TRBD1 as a possible D gene (6 bases). V dropped 8 bases and J dropped 2 bases, with 19 bases sitting between them. Germline V gives CDR1 MNHEY, CDR2 SMNVEV (reference sequence). The CDR3 sequence is 15 residues long. CDR3 coding DNA: TGTGCCAGCCATCCAGGAGTGGGGGCTACCTACGAGCAGTACTTC. This codes for CASHPGVGATYEQYF.

The chain joins TRBV4-1 to TRBJ2-3; 8 bases are a match to TRBD2. V lost 1 base, J lost 2 bases, and 5 bases stayed unmatched. This CDR3 has 16 amino acids. Germline V gene lookup returns CDR1 MGHRA and CDR2 YSYEKL. CDR3 residues: CASSQGQLAATDTQYF. For the CDR3, the DNA is TGCGCCAGCAGCCAAGGGCAACTAGCGGCCACAGATACGCAGTATTTT.

CDR3 sequence (DNA): TGTGCCAGCAGCCTTGGACACTCTAGCAATCAGCCCCAGCATTTT. Translated, it gives CASSLGHSSNQPQHF. The chain combines TRBV3-1 (or the pseudogene TRBV3-2) with TRBJ1-5; D is perhaps TRBD1 (5 bases). Germline-derived CDR1 and CDR2 are LGHDT and YNNKEL (reference sequence). Trimming shortened V by 4 bases and J by 0 bases, and 10 bases separated the two germline ends. This CDR3 region has 15 residues.

This sequence joins TRBV6-5 and TRBJ1-3; D is uncertain. The CDR3 length is 13 residues. V lost 3 bases and J lost 0, with 3 bases in between. CDR1 and CDR2 (germline): MNHEY, SVGAGI. This CDR3 reads CASSYNSGNTIYF. As DNA, the CDR3 is TGTGCCAGCAGTTATAACTCTGGAAACACCATATATTTT.

The CDR3 sequence: CASSYSAGATEAFF. The CDR3 bases are TGTGCCAGCAGTTACTCAGCCGGGGCCACTGAAGCTTTCTTT. This chain connects TRBV6-5 to TRBJ1-1; possibly TRBD1 for D (5 bases). V was cut by 0 bases and J by 4 bases, with 9 bases left in between. The germline V gene has CDR1 MNHEY and CDR2 SVGAGI. This CDR3 has 14 amino acids.

This chain uses TRBV7-9 with TRBJ1-1; D not resolved. Germline CDR1 is SEHNR and CDR2 is FQNEAQ (reference sequence). V was clipped by 5 bases and J by 1 base, with 17 bases between them. The length of the CDR3 is 16 residues. The CDR3 is CASSPGWGLGNTEAFF. CDR3 bases: TGTGCCAGCAGCCCGGGGTGGGGTTTGGGGAACACTGAAGCTTTCTTT.